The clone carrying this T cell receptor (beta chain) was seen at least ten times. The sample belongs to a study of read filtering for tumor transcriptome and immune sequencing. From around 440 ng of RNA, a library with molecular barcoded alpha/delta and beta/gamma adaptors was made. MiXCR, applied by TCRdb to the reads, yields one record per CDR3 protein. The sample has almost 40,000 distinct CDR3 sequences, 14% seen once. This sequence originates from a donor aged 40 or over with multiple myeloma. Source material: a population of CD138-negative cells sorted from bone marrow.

The CDR3 DNA reads as TGTGCCAGCAGCTTGAACCCCCCCGTCGGAGCCTACGAGCAGTACTTC. Translated, it gives CASSLNPPVGAYEQYF. This sequence joins TRBV5-5 and TRBJ2-7; D is undetermined. The CDR3 extends over 16 amino acids. CDR1 is SGHKS and CDR2 is YYEKEE in the germline V gene (reference sequence). V shed 1 base and J shed 2 bases, with 16 bases lying between them.